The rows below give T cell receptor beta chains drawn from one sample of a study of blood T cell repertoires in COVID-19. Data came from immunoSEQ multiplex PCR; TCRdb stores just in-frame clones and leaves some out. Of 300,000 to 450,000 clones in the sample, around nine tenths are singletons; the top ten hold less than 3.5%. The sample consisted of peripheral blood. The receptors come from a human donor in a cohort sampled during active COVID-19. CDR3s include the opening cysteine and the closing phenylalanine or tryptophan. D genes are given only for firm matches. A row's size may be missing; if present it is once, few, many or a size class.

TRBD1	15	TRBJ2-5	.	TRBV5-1	TGCGCCAGCAGCTTGGAATACAGGGGCGGCGAGACCCAGTACTTC	CASSLEYRGGETQYF
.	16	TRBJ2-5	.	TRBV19	TGTGCCAGTAGTACGATCACAGGGAATTACCAAGAGACCCAGTACTTC	CASSTITGNYQETQYF
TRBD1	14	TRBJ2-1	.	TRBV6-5	TGTGCCAGCAGGCCCGGGACAGCAAACAATGAGCAGTTCTTC	CASRPGTANNEQFF
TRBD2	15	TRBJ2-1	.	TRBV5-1	TGCGCCAGCAGCTTGGGACTAGCTCGGGGTGCCGAGCAGTTCTTC	CASSLGLARGAEQFF
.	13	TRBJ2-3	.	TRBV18	TGTGCCAGCTCCCTGGAGGTGGCAGATACGCAGTATTTT	CASSLEVADTQYF
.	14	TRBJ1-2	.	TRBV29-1	TGCAGCGTTGAAGGGGCCAGGGGATGGGAAGGCTACACCTTC	CSVEGARGWEGYTF
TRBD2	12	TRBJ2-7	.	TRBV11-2	TGTGCCAGCAGCTTAGCGGGAGGTTTGCAGTACTTC	CASSLAGGLQYF
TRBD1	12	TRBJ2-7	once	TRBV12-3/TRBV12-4	TGTGCCAGCAGTAGGACAGGGGACGAGCAGTACTTC	CASSRTGDEQYF
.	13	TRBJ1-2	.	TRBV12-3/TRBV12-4	TGTGCCAGCGGCGGCAGCTCAAACTATGGCTACACCTTC	CASGGSSNYGYTF
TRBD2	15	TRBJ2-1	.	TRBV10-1	TGCGCCAGCCCGACCGGGACTAGCGGGAGAGAGGAGCAGTTCTTC	CASPTGTSGREEQFF
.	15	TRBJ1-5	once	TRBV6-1	TGTGCCAGCAGTGAACCGCGGGGTGGTGGTCAGCCCCAGCATTTT	CASSEPRGGGQPQHF
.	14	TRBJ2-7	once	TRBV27	TGTGCCAGCAGTTTATCGGTGAGCTCCTACGAGCAGTACTTC	CASSLSVSSYEQYF
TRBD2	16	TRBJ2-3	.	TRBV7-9	TGTGCCAGCAGCCCCTCCGGGGGGGCTGGCACAGATACGCAGTATTTT	CASSPSGGAGTDTQYF
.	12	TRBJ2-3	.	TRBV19	TGTGCCAGTAGTATCCCCGGGAATACGCAGTATTTT	CASSIPGNTQYF
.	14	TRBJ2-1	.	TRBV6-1	TGTGCCAGCAGTTATAGCGGAAAATACAATGAGCAGTTCTTC	CASSYSGKYNEQFF
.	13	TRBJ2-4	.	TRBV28	TGTGCCAGCAGTCCAACAAGGGGGAACATTCAGTACTTC	CASSPTRGNIQYF
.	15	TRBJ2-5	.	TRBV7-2	TGTGCCAGCAGCTACCGGACAGCCGGAAGGGAGACCCAGTACTTC	CASSYRTAGRETQYF
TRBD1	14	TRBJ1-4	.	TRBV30	TGTGCCTGGAGTTTAGGGGGCCCTAATGAAAAACTGTTTTTT	CAWSLGGPNEKLFF
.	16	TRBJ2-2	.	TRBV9	TGTGCCAGCAGCGTGCTCGGGTCAGGGGGGACCGGGGAGCTGTTTTTT	CASSVLGSGGTGELFF
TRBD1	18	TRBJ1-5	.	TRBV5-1	TGCGCCAGCAGCCGTCCCGGGACAGGGGACAATAGCAATCAGCCCCAGCATTTT	CASSRPGTGDNSNQPQHF
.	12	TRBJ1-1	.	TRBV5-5	TGTGCCAGCAGCCCGGTCGGGGGGTCGGCTTTCTTT	CASSPVGGSAFF
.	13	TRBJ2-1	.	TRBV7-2	TGTGCCAGCAGCTTAGGTCCTTACAATGAGCAGTTCTTC	CASSLGPYNEQFF
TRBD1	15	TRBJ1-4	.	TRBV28	TGTGCCAGCATCCGCAGGACAGGGGTTGGTGAAAAACTGTTTTTT	CASIRRTGVGEKLFF
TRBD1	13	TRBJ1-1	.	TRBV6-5	TGTGCCAGCAGTTACCCAGGGGGCCCTGAAGCTTTCTTT	CASSYPGGPEAFF
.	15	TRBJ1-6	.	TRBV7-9	TGTGCCAGCAGCTTAGTAGGGGGAAGTAATTCACCCCTCCACTTT	CASSLVGGSNSPLHF
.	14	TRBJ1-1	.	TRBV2	TGTGCCAGCAGTTCGCAACAGGGACGCACTGAAGCTTTCTTT	CASSSQQGRTEAFF
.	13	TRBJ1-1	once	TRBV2	TGTGCCAGCAGTGGGGGGGTGAACACTGAAGCTTTCTTT	CASSGGVNTEAFF
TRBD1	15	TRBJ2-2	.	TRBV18	TGTGCCAGCTCCCAAGGACAGGGGCGCACCGGGGAGCTGTTTTTT	CASSQGQGRTGELFF
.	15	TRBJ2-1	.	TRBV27	TGTGCCAGCAGTTTCTTCGGGTACGATGCGGGAGAGCAGTTCTTC	CASSFFGYDAGEQFF
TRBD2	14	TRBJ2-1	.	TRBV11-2	TGTGCCAGCAGCTTAGGGACTAGCGGGAATGAGCAGTTCTTC	CASSLGTSGNEQFF
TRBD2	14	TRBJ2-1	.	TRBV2	TGTGCCAGCAGCGGACTAGCGGGAGGGGTTGAGCAGTTCTTC	CASSGLAGGVEQFF
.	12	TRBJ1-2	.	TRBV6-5	TGTGCCAGCGACAAGGGACTTCATGGCTACACCTTC	CASDKGLHGYTF
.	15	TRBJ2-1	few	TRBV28	TGTGCCAGCAGTTTTGACAGGCAAGCGCCTGGGAAGCAGTTCTTC	CASSFDRQAPGKQFF
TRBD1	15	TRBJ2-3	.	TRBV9	TGTGCCAGCAGCGTAGGACAGGGGGACGTGGATACGCAGTATTTT	CASSVGQGDVDTQYF
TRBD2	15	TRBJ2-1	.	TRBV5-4	TGTGCCAGCAGTTTTATAGCGGGGGCTATAAATGAGCAGTTCTTC	CASSFIAGAINEQFF
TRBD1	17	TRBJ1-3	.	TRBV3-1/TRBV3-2	TGTGCCAGCAGCCGAAATTGGGACAGCTCCTCTGGAAACACCATATATTTT	CASSRNWDSSSGNTIYF
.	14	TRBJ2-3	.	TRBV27	TGTGCCAGCAGAAGGGGTTTGGGCACAGATACGCAGTATTTT	CASRRGLGTDTQYF
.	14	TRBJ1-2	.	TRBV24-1	TGTGCCACCAGTGATAAGAACAGGGTCTATGGCTACACCTTC	CATSDKNRVYGYTF
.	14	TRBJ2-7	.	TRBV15	TGTGCCACCAGCCGAGAAGGGGGATCCTACGAGCAGTACTTC	CATSREGGSYEQYF
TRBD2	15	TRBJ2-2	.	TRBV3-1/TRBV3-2	TGTGCCAGCAGCCGCTCGGCGGGAGTGGGGGGGGAGCTGTTTTTT	CASSRSAGVGGELFF
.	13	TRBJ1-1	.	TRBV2	TGTGCCAGCAGTGAACGACGGGGGACTGAAGCTTTCTTT	CASSERRGTEAFF
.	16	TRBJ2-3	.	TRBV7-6	TGTGCCAGCAGCATAGGCACATACTATAGCACAGATACGCAGTATTTT	CASSIGTYYSTDTQYF
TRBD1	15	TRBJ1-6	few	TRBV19	TGTGCCAGTAGGACCGGACAGGGGGCTCATTCACCCCTCCACTTT	CASRTGQGAHSPLHF
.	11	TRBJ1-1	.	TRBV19	TGTGCCAGTAGTTCAACGGGGGAAGCTTTCTTT	CASSSTGEAFF
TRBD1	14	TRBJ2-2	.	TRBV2	TGTGCCAGCAGTGGAGACAGGGTAACCGGGGAGCTGTTTTTT	CASSGDRVTGELFF